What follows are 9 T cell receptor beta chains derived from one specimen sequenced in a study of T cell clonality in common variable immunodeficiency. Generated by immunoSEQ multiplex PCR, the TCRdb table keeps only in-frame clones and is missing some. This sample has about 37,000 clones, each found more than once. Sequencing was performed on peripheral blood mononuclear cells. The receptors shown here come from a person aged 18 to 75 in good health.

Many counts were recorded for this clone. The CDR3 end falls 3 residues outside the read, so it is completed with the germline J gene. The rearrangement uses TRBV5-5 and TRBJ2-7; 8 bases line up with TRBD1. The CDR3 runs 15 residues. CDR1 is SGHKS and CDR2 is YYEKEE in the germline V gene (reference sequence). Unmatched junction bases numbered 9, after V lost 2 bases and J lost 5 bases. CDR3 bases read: TGTGCCAGCAGCTTAGTCAATGGACAGGGTCACGAG. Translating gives CASSLVNGQGHE. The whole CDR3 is CASSLVNGQGHEQYF.

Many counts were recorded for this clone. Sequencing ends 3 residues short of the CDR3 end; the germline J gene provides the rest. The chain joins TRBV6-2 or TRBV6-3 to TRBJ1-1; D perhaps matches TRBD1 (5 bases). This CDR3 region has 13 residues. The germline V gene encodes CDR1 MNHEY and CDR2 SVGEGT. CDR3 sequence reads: CASSYSGTDKAFF. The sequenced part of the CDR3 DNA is TGTGCCAGCAGTTACTCGGGGACTGACAAA.

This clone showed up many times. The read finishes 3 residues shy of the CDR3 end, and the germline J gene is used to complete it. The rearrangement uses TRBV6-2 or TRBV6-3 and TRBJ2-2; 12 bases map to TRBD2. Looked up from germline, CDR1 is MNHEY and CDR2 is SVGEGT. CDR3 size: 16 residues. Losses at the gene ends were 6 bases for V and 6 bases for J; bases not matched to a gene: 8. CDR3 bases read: TGTGCCAGCAGGGGCCGGACTAGCGGGACGTCCGGGGAG. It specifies CASRGRTSGTSGE. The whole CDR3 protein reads CASRGRTSGTSGELFF.

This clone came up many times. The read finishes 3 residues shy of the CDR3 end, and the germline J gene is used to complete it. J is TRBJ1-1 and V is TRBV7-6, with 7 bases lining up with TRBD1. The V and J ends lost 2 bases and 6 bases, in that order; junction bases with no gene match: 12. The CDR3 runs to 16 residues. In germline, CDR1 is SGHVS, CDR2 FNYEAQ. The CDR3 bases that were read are TGTGCCAGCAGCTTACGGTTAACAGGGGATGGAGCTGAA. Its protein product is CASSLRLTGDGAE. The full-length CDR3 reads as CASSLRLTGDGAEAFF.

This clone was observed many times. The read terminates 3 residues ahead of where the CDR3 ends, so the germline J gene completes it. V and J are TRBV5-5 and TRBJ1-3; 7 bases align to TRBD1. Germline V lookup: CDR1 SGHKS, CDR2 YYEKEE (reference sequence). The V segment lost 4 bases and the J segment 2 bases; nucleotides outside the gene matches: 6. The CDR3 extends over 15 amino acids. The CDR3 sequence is CASSAGTVAGNTIYF. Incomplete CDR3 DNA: TGTGCCAGCAGCGCGGGGACAGTCGCTGGAAACACC. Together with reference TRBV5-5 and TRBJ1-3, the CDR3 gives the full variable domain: DAGVTQSPTHLIKTRGQQVTLRCSPISGHKSVSWYQQVLGQGPQFIFQYYEKEERGRGNFPDRFSARQFPNYSSELNVNALLLGDSALYLCASSAGTVAGNTIYFGEGSWLTVV.

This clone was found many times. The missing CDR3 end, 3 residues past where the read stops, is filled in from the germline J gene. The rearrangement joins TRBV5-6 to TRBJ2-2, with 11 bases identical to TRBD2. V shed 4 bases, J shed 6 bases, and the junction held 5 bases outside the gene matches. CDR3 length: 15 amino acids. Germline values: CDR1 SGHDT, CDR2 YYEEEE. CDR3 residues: CASSTLAGGSGELFF. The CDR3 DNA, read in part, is TGTGCCAGCAGCACCTTAGCGGGAGGGTCCGGGGAG.

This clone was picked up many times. The CDR3 DNA, read in part, is TGTGCCAGCAGTGAAGGGCCCACAGATACG. This encodes CASSEGPTDT. The entire CDR3 reads CASSEGPTDTQYF. The V gene is TRBV6-1, the J gene TRBJ2-3; D is unresolved. The missing CDR3 end, 3 residues past where the read stops, is filled in from the germline J gene. CDR3 length: 13 residues. CDR1 is MNHNS and CDR2 is SASEGT in the germline V gene. Trimming pared 1 base from V and 2 bases from J, leaving 4 bases between.

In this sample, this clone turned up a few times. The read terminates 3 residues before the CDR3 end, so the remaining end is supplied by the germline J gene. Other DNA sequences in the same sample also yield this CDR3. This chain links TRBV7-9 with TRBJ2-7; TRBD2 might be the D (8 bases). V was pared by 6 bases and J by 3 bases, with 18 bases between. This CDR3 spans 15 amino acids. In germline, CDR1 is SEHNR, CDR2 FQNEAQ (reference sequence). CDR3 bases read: TGTGCCAGCAGTCCCGGGAGGGGGCAGGGCTACGAG. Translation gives CASSPGRGQGYE. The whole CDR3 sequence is CASSPGRGQGYEQYF.

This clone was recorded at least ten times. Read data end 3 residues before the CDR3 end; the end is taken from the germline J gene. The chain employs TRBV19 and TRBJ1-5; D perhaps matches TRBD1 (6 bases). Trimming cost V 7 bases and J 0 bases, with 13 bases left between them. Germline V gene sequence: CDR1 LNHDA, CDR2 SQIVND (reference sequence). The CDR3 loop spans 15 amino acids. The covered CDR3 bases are TGTGCCAGTATGGAGACAGGCTATAGCAATCAGCCC. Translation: CASMETGYSNQP. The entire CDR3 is CASMETGYSNQPQHF.